This is a list of T cell receptor beta chains from one sample in a study of blood T cell repertoires in COVID-19. Sequencing was performed with immunoSEQ multiplex PCR; in TCRdb, only in-frame clones are kept and a portion is missing. The sample has around 150,000 clones; 87% are singletons. Sample: peripheral blood. These receptors came from a human donor in a cohort sampled during active COVID-19. Both conserved end residues are part of each CDR3. The order of the fields is clone size, J gene, V gene, D gene, CDR3 protein, CDR3 DNA. The D gene is left open where the match is weak. Clone size is stated in some rows and not others, as once, few, many or a class when expanded.

clone_size: -
j_call: TRBJ1-4
v_call: TRBV9
d_call: -
cdr3_aa: CASSVDGETNEKLFF
cdr3_nt: TGTGCCAGCAGCGTAGATGGAGAAACTAATGAAAAACTGTTTTTT

clone_size: -
j_call: TRBJ1-2
v_call: TRBV28
d_call: -
cdr3_aa: CASSPPGENGYTF
cdr3_nt: TGTGCCAGCAGTCCCCCCGGGGAAAATGGCTACACCTTC

clone_size: -
j_call: TRBJ2-7
v_call: TRBV27
d_call: -
cdr3_aa: CASSPAGQMTVEQYF
cdr3_nt: TGTGCCAGCTCACCGGCGGGACAGATGACGGTCGAGCAGTACTTC

clone_size: once
j_call: TRBJ2-7
v_call: TRBV5-6
d_call: -
cdr3_aa: CASSLGESYEQYF
cdr3_nt: TGTGCCAGCAGCTTGGGGGAGAGCTACGAGCAGTACTTC

clone_size: large
j_call: TRBJ1-1
v_call: TRBV13
d_call: -
cdr3_aa: CASSYQGRGTEAFF
cdr3_nt: TGTGCCAGCAGCTATCAGGGGAGGGGCACTGAAGCTTTCTTT

clone_size: -
j_call: TRBJ2-3
v_call: TRBV6-2/TRBV6-3
d_call: -
cdr3_aa: CASSYGGLGTQYF
cdr3_nt: TGTGCCAGCAGTTACGGAGGGTTGGGTACGCAGTATTTT

clone_size: few
j_call: TRBJ1-6
v_call: TRBV28
d_call: TRBD1
cdr3_aa: CASSPRGQPIVSPLHF
cdr3_nt: TGTGCCAGCAGCCCACGGGGACAGCCCATAGTTTCACCCCTCCACTTT

clone_size: few
j_call: TRBJ1-1
v_call: TRBV12-3/TRBV12-4
d_call: -
cdr3_aa: CASSFTGEAFF
cdr3_nt: TGTGCCAGCAGTTTTACCGGTGAAGCTTTCTTT

clone_size: -
j_call: TRBJ1-1
v_call: TRBV28
d_call: TRBD1
cdr3_aa: CASRRQGPTEAFF
cdr3_nt: TGTGCCAGCCGTCGACAGGGACCCACTGAAGCTTTCTTT

clone_size: -
j_call: TRBJ2-3
v_call: TRBV4-1
d_call: TRBD1
cdr3_aa: CASSQESQGRTDTQYF
cdr3_nt: TGCGCCAGCAGCCAAGAATCACAGGGGCGCACAGATACGCAGTATTTT

clone_size: -
j_call: TRBJ2-1
v_call: TRBV7-8
d_call: -
cdr3_aa: CASSLGGNLIQQFF
cdr3_nt: TGTGCCAGCAGCTTAGGCGGGAATCTGATTCAGCAGTTCTTC

clone_size: -
j_call: TRBJ1-1
v_call: TRBV27
d_call: TRBD1
cdr3_aa: CASSSPSRAGTGGTEAFF
cdr3_nt: TGTGCCAGCAGTTCACCCTCCCGTGCCGGGACAGGGGGCACTGAAGCTTTCTTT

clone_size: -
j_call: TRBJ1-2
v_call: TRBV3-1/TRBV3-2
d_call: TRBD1
cdr3_aa: CASSQDPRGMVYGYTF
cdr3_nt: TGTGCCAGCAGCCAAGACCCCAGGGGGATGGTCTATGGCTACACCTTC

clone_size: once
j_call: TRBJ2-1
v_call: TRBV3-1/TRBV3-2
d_call: -
cdr3_aa: CASSLQFSTVNEQFF
cdr3_nt: TGTGCCAGCAGCCTACAATTCTCCACAGTCAATGAGCAGTTCTTC

clone_size: -
j_call: TRBJ2-7
v_call: TRBV10-3
d_call: TRBD1
cdr3_aa: CATRTGGGYEQYF
cdr3_nt: TGTGCCACGAGGACAGGGGGCGGGTACGAGCAGTACTTC

clone_size: -
j_call: TRBJ1-3
v_call: TRBV25-1
d_call: -
cdr3_aa: CASEGPSGNTIYF
cdr3_nt: TGTGCCAGTGAGGGTCCCTCTGGAAACACCATATATTTT

clone_size: -
j_call: TRBJ2-7
v_call: TRBV4-3
d_call: TRBD2
cdr3_aa: CASSQEASGAYEQYF
cdr3_nt: TGCGCCAGCAGCCAAGAAGCTAGCGGGGCCTACGAGCAGTACTTC